One TCR beta chain is described in this entry. Its antigen is not known. TCRdb redid the calling of the multiplex PCR reads with MiXCR, one entry per CDR3 protein. The profile covers 50,000 to 65,000 distinct CDR3 sequences, with roughly 40% appearing a single time and roughly a tenth taken by the ten largest. This sample was taken from a study of breast tumors, draining lymph nodes, adjacent tissues. V gave up 3 bases and J gave up 2 bases, with 15 bases separating them. The CDR3 totals 16 residues. Points from the study as a whole: Data fit most tumor T cells coming from lymph node, expanding in tumor. Tumors had less TCR diversity than lymph nodes, more than nontumor tissue.

Specimen: breast tumor tissue. This clonotype originated in a female donor with breast cancer. Some clones in this sample may be carry-over from other donors' samples. The chain carries TRBV12-3 or TRBV12-4 and TRBJ2-3, with D perhaps TRBD2 (6 bases). The CDR3 coding sequence is TGTGCCAGCAGTTTCATACTTTCGGGGGACACAGATACGCAGTATTTT. It codes for CASSFILSGDTDTQYF.